The entry below gives a single TCR beta chain sequence along with its context. Library construction for TCR beta used iRepertoire HTBI primers and Arm-PCR of CDR3 regions. TCRdb redid the calling of the multiplex PCR reads with MiXCR, one entry per CDR3 protein. The table includes some 370,000 distinct CDR3 sequences, less than 25% detected once. This sample is part of a study of regulatory T cells in long-lasting Graves disease. V was shortened by 2 bases and J by 9 bases, with 14 bases between the two germline ends. The CDR3 is 14 amino acids. The V gene's germline CDR1 is MDHEN and CDR2 SYDVKM. Stated time point: persistent/refractory GD, antithyroid drugs over 5 years with positive TRAb. The TCR library was made from RNA that had been extracted from PBMCs in TRIzol.

Sample: peripheral blood mononuclear cells (PBMCs), taken when the disease was refractory, from a patient treated with antithyroid drugs. This sequence was found in a female donor with Graves disease. This chain links TRBV28 with TRBJ2-1; D may be TRBD2 (5 bases). The CDR3 region is CASSLQLATIEQFF. In DNA form, the CDR3 reads TGTGCCAGCAGTTTACAGCTAGCTACAATTGAGCAGTTCTTC.